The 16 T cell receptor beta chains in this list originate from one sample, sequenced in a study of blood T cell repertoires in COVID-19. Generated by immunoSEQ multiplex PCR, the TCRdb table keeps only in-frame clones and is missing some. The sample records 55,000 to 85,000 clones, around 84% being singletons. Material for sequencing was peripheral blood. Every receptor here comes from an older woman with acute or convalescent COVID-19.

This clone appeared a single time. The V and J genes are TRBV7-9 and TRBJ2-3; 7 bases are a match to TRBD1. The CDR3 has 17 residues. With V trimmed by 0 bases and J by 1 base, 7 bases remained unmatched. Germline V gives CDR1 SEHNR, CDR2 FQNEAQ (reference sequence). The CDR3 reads CASSLARDSVGTDTQYF. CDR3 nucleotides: TGTGCCAGCAGCTTAGCCCGGGACAGTGTGGGCACAGATACGCAGTATTTT.

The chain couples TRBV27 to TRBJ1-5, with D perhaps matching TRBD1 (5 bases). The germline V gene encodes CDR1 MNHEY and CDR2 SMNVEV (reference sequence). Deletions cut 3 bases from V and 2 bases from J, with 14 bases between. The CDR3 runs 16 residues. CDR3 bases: TGTGCCAGCAGTTTCCAGGGAGGTTTAGGCAATCAGCCCCAGCATTTT. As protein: CASSFQGGLGNQPQHF.

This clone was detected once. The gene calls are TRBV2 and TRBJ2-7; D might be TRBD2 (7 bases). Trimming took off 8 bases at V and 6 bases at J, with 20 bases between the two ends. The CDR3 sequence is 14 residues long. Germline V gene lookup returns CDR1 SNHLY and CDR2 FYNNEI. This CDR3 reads CASGGLGGAGEQYF. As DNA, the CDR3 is TGTGCCAGCGGGGGCCTGGGGGGGGCTGGCGAGCAGTACTTC.

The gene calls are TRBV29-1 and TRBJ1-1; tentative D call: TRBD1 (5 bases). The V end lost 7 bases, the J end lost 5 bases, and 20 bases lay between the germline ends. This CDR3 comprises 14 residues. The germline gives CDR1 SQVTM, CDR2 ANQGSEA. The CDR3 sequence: CSAALTGVGTEAFF. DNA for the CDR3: TGCAGCGCCGCTCTCACAGGAGTGGGGACTGAAGCTTTCTTT.

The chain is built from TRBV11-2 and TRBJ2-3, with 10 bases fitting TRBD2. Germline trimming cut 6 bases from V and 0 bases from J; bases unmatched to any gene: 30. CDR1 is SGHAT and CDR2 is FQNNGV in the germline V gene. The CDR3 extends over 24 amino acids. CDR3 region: CASSLTPQGLAANLEGASTDTQYF. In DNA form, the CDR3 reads TGTGCCAGCAGTCTAACGCCCCAAGGACTAGCGGCAAACTTAGAGGGGGCTAGCACAGATACGCAGTATTTT. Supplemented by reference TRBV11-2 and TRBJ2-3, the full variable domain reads EAGVAQSPRYKIIEKRQSVAFWCNPISGHATLYWYQQILGQGPKLLIQFQNNGVVDDSQLPKDRFSAERLKGVDSTLKIQPAKLEDSAVYLCASSLTPQGLAANLEGASTDTQYFGPGTRLTVL.

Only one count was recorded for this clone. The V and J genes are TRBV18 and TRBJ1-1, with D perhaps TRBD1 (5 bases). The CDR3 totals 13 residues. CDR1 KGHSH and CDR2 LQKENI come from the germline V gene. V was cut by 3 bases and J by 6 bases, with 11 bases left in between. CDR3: CASSPTGGAEAFF. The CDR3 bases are TGTGCCAGCTCACCTACAGGCGGGGCTGAAGCTTTCTTT.

CDR3 region: CASSVDTGGNQPQHF. Here the CDR3 DNA reads TGTGCCAGCAGCGTGGATACAGGGGGCAATCAGCCCCAGCATTTT. The J gene is TRBJ1-5, the V gene TRBV9, with 7 bases aligning to TRBD1. V lost 2 bases to trimming and J lost 2 bases; unmatched junction nucleotides: 4. The CDR3 has 15 amino acids. CDR1 and CDR2 (germline): SGDLS, YYNGEE.

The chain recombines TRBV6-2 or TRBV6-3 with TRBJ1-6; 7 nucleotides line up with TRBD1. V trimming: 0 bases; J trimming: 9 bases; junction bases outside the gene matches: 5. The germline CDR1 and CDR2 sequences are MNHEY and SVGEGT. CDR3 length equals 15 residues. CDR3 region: CASSYSSGQSSPLHF. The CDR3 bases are TGTGCCAGCAGTTACTCGTCGGGACAGAGTTCACCCCTCCACTTT.

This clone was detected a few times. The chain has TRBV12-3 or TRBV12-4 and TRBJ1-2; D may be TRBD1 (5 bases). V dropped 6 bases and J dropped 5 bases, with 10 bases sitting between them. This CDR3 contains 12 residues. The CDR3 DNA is TGTGCCAGCAGAAAGCGGGGGTATGGCTACACCTTC. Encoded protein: CASRKRGYGYTF.

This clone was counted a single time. The CDR3 DNA is TGTGCCATCAGTTCGGGGTTTGCGGACGAGCAGTACTTC. It codes for CAISSGFADEQYF. The chain uses TRBV10-3 and TRBJ2-7; weak D call: TRBD2 (5 bases). The CDR3 spans 13 residues. The V gene lost 5 bases and the J gene lost 5 bases, with 13 bases spanning the gap. The germline V gene encodes CDR1 ENHRY and CDR2 SYGVKD.

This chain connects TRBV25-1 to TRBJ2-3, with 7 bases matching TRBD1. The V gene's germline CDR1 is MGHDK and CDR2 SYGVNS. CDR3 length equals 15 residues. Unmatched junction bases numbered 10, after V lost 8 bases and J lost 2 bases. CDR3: CASATGELVTDTQYF. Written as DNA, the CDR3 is TGTGCCAGCGCTACAGGGGAATTGGTCACAGATACGCAGTATTTT.

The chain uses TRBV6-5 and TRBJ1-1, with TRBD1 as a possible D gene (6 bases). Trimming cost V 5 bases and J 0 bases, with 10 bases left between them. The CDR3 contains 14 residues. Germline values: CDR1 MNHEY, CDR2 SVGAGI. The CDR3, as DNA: TGTGCCAGCAGTACACAGGGCTTGAACACTGAAGCTTTCTTT. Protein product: CASSTQGLNTEAFF.

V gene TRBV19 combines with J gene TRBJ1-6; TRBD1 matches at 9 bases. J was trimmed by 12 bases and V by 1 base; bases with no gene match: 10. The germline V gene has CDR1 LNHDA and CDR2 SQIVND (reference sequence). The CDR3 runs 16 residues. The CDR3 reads CASSIGGTGSRGPLHF. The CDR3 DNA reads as TGTGCCAGTAGTATAGGAGGGACAGGGTCCAGGGGACCCCTCCACTTT.

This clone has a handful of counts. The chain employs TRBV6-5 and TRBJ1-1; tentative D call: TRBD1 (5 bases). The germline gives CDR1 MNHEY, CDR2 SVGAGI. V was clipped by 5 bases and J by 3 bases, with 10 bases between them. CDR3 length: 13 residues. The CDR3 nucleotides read TGTGCCAGCAGTCGACAGTTTGACACTGAAGCTTTCTTT. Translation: CASSRQFDTEAFF.

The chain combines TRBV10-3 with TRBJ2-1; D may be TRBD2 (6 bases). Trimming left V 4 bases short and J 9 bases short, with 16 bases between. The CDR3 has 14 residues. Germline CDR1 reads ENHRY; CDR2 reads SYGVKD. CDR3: CAISGDGGRGEQFF. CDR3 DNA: TGTGCCATCAGTGGAGATGGAGGGCGGGGTGAGCAGTTCTTC.

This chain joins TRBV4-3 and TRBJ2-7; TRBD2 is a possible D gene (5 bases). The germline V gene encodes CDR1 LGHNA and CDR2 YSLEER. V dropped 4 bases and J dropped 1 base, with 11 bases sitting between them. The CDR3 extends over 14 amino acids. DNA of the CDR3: TGCGCCAGCAGCCGAGGGTTCCTATCCTACGAGCAGTACTTC. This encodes CASSRGFLSYEQYF.